Detailed here is one TCR beta chain. The data originate from a study of blood T cell repertoires in COVID-19. At the level of the study: T cells, B-cell-depleted T cells, or PBMCs provided the cDNA or gDNA that served as material.

Some clones are missing from TCRdb's copy, which holds only in-frame ones; the method was immunoSEQ multiplex PCR. The sample carries 180,000 or so clones, approximately 90% recorded once. Ages ranged from roughly 18 to 100 years, with residence in 24 US areas. Participant reports of clinical history set cohort assignment. Donors of Cohort 3 who recovered were those that had two negative PCRs, clearance, or symptom resolution. The material sequenced was PBMCs or T cells enriched from blood (not recorded which). The TCR comes from a woman younger than 30 who had recovered from COVID-19.

As DNA, the CDR3 is TGTGCCACCAGCAGAGATCAGGAAAAACTGTTTTTT. It is translated as CATSRDQEKLFF. The chain joins TRBV15 to TRBJ1-4; D not resolved. The CDR3 covers 12 residues. Germline values: CDR1 LNHNV, CDR2 YYDKDF (reference sequence). V lost 0 bases and J lost 8, with 4 bases in between.